This T cell receptor beta chain came from a study of T cells in Graves' hyperthyroidism and ophthalmopathy. Study outcomes and limitations: Blood samples included most of the expanded thyroid clonotypes exceeding 0.001.

RNA transcripts served as the template for amplifying TCR beta CDR3 regions. HTBI primers were used for first-round RT-PCR of the TCR CDR3. MiXCR was run by TCRdb on the multiplex PCR reads, yielding one entry per CDR3 protein. The sample includes hundreds of thousands of distinct CDR3 sequences, roughly 13% of them seen just once. This CDR3 spans 14 amino acids. CDR1 is LNHDA and CDR2 is SQIVND in the germline V gene (reference sequence). Trimming removed 6 bases at V and 5 bases at J, with 16 bases between. Note on this clonotype: Its cognate antigen is unknown.

The clonotype was recovered from a woman in her thirties with Graves' hyperthyroidism. Material: blood. This chain connects TRBV19 to TRBJ2-5, with D unresolved. As DNA, the CDR3 is TGTGCCAGTAGATCGAGTGGGGTCGCGGAGACCCAGTACTTC. It encodes CASRSSGVAETQYF.